In its sample, the clone carrying this TCR beta chain is medium-sized. TCRdb ran MiXCR on the 5' RACE reads and lists one entry per CDR3 protein. The repertoire includes around 4,800 distinct CDR3 sequences, 7.6% of them detected once, and over 1.1% sits in the top ten. The data were obtained in a study of T cells after yellow fever vaccination. The CDR3 has 11 amino acids. Trimming stripped 10 bases from V and 7 bases from J, with 13 bases between. The material was PBMCs, either bulk or a sorted T-cell subset (CD4+, CD8+, memory, or dextramer-sorted; not recorded which), obtained 15 days after the yellow fever booster vaccination. V gene TRBV12-3 or TRBV12-4 combines with J gene TRBJ1-1; D unclear. The TCR originated in a man aged 30 to 39 who received the YFV17D yellow fever vaccine. The chain's CDR3 is CATNLKGEAFF. The CDR3 nucleotides read TGTGCCACCAACCTCAAGGGTGAAGCTTTCTTT.